The 24 T cell receptor beta chains given below trace back to one sample, sequenced in a study of T cell responses to AZD1222 COVID-19 vaccine. Libraries were prepared by immunoSEQ multiplex PCR; TCRdb keeps only in-frame clonotypes and omits some of them. The data show under 150,000 clones, 85% to 90% seen once. The material was peripheral blood, obtained on day 0 of AZD1222 vaccination. These receptors were obtained from an adult in good health.

The gene calls are TRBV27 and TRBJ1-2; no firm D call. V lost 3 bases, J lost 1 base, and 12 bases lay in between. Germline V lookup: CDR1 MNHEY, CDR2 SMNVEV (reference sequence). The CDR3 is 15 residues long. The CDR3 is CASSLDRRDNYGYTF. For the CDR3, the DNA is TGTGCCAGCAGTTTGGACCGGAGGGATAACTATGGCTACACCTTC.

This clone has a handful of counts. V gene TRBV29-1 combines with J gene TRBJ2-3, with D perhaps TRBD1 (5 bases). V was clipped by 3 bases and J by 0 bases, with 7 bases between them. Germline V gene data show CDR1 as SQVTM and CDR2 as ANQGSEA. The CDR3 runs to 13 residues. CDR3 coding DNA: TGCAGCGTTGACAGGGAAAGCACAGATACGCAGTATTTT. This encodes CSVDRESTDTQYF.

This CDR3 reads CASSQAPGQGNYGYTF. Here the CDR3 DNA reads TGCGCCAGCAGCCAAGCCCCGGGACAGGGAAACTATGGCTACACCTTC. The rearrangement links TRBV4-1 to TRBJ1-2, with 9 bases identical to TRBD1. The CDR3 consists of 16 residues. V shed 1 base, J shed 2 bases, and the junction held 5 bases outside the gene matches. Germline assignment: CDR1 MGHRA and CDR2 YSYEKL.

The gene calls are TRBV28 and TRBJ2-3; 14 nucleotides align to TRBD2. This CDR3 has 15 amino acids. The V gene's germline CDR1 is MDHEN and CDR2 SYDVKM. With 7 bases clipped from V and 5 bases from J, the junction kept 5 bases outside the gene matches. CDR3 residues: CASITGTSGRDTQYF. DNA of the CDR3: TGTGCCAGCATCACGGGGACTAGCGGGAGAGATACGCAGTATTTT.

The chain is built from TRBV30 and TRBJ2-7; TRBD2 matches 13 bases. The CDR3 has 14 residues. V was clipped by 3 bases and J by 1 base; unmatched bases: 0. Germline-derived CDR1 and CDR2 are GTSNPN and SVGIG (reference sequence). The CDR3 DNA follows: TGTGCCTGGAGGACTAGCGGGAGGTCCTACGAGCAGTACTTC. It codes for CAWRTSGRSYEQYF.

This rearrangement joins TRBV7-2 to TRBJ1-4; D perhaps matches TRBD1 (5 bases). V gave up 5 bases and J gave up 8 bases, with 15 bases separating them. In germline, CDR1 is SGHTA, CDR2 FQGNSA. CDR3 length: 14 amino acids. The CDR3 nucleotides read TGTGCCAGCAGCCAACAGGCCCAGGGCGAAAAACTGTTTTTT. Its translation: CASSQQAQGEKLFF.

The V gene is TRBV3-1 (or the pseudogene TRBV3-2), the J gene TRBJ2-3; TRBD2 aligns across 10 bases. Trimming removed 3 bases from V and 2 bases from J; junction bases left unmatched: 8. Germline V gene data show CDR1 as LGHDT and CDR2 as YNNKEL (reference sequence). The CDR3 length is 17 residues. CDR3: CASSQAGTSAATDTQYF. For the CDR3, the DNA is TGTGCCAGCAGCCAGGCCGGGACTAGCGCTGCCACAGATACGCAGTATTTT.

The V call is TRBV7-2, the J call TRBJ1-5; D perhaps matches TRBD1 (5 bases). This CDR3 comprises 13 residues. Trimming took off 7 bases at V and 0 bases at J, with 7 bases between the two ends. Germline V CDR1 and CDR2: SGHTA, FQGNSA. CDR3: CASTQDSNQPQHF. The CDR3 DNA reads as TGTGCCAGCACACAGGATAGCAATCAGCCCCAGCATTTT. Looking up the rest from reference TRBV7-2 and TRBJ1-5 gives the full variable domain: GAGVSQSPSNKVTEKGKDVELRCDPISGHTALYWYRQSLGQGLEFLIYFQGNSAPDKSGLPSDRFSAERTGGSVSTLTIQRTQQEDSAVYLCASTQDSNQPQHFGDGTRLSIL.

The J gene is TRBJ2-1, the V gene TRBV4-3; D could derive from TRBD1 or TRBD2 (7 bases each). Germline CDR1 reads LGHNA; CDR2 reads YSLEER. The CDR3 is made up of 14 amino acids. V was shortened by 4 bases and J by 7 bases, with 14 bases between the two germline ends. As DNA, the CDR3 is TGCGCCAGCAGCCTCAGGGGGGGTAGGAATGAGCAGTTCTTC. It translates to CASSLRGGRNEQFF.

The chain joins TRBV20-1 to TRBJ2-3; 7 bases line up with TRBD1. V was clipped by 3 bases and J by 1 base; unmatched bases: 4. CDR3 length: 14 amino acids. In germline, CDR1 is DFQATT, CDR2 SNEGSKA (reference sequence). The CDR3 here is CSASPGTGTDTQYF. CDR3 sequence (DNA): TGCAGTGCTAGTCCCGGGACAGGCACAGATACGCAGTATTTT.

V is TRBV7-9 and J is TRBJ2-7, with D possibly being TRBD1 or TRBD2 (5 bases each). This CDR3 has 12 residues. CDR1 and CDR2 (germline): SEHNR, FQNEAQ (reference sequence). Trimming shortened V by 4 bases and J by 9 bases, and 13 bases separated the two germline ends. The CDR3, as DNA: TGTGCCAGCAGCTCAGACTCGGGACGGCAGTACTTC. It specifies CASSSDSGRQYF.

This chain uses TRBV7-2 with TRBJ1-1, with D perhaps matching TRBD1 (6 bases). Germline V gene lookup returns CDR1 SGHTA and CDR2 FQGNSA. V was cut by 2 bases and J by 2 bases, with 12 bases left in between. The CDR3 runs to 15 residues. In DNA, the CDR3 is TGTGCCAGCAGCTTACGAGGGACAACTAACACTGAAGCTTTCTTT. Residues: CASSLRGTTNTEAFF.

This chain links TRBV28 with TRBJ2-5, with 7 bases that match TRBD1. This CDR3 is 13 amino acids long. Germline-derived CDR1 and CDR2 are MDHEN and SYDVKM. Unmatched junction bases numbered 7, after V lost 5 bases and J lost 7 bases. CDR3 sequence: CASSLGGRGTQYF. CDR3 nucleotides: TGTGCCAGCAGTCTAGGGGGCCGGGGGACCCAGTACTTC.

This clone was observed a few times. V and J are TRBV30 and TRBJ1-4, with a weak D call TRBD1 (6 bases). Trimming pared 5 bases from V and 8 bases from J, leaving 12 bases between. Germline V CDR1 and CDR2: GTSNPN, SVGIG (reference sequence). CDR3 length: 12 amino acids. CDR3: CAWDRSREKLFF. The CDR3 coding sequence is TGTGCCTGGGACAGGAGTAGAGAAAAACTGTTTTTT.

With regard to this clone: This CDR3 is also generated by other DNA sequences in the sample. V and J are TRBV7-9 and TRBJ2-3; D ambiguous. The germline V gene encodes CDR1 SEHNR and CDR2 FQNEAQ (reference sequence). Trimming took off 3 bases at V and 3 bases at J, with 4 bases between the two ends. The length of the CDR3 is 12 residues. CDR3 bases: TGTGCCAGCAGCTTGGGTACAGATACGCAGTATTTT. Translated, it gives CASSLGTDTQYF.

This clone appeared a single time. V gene TRBV7-2 combines with J gene TRBJ2-7; tentatively, D is TRBD2 (5 bases). V gave up 1 base and J gave up 5 bases, with 9 bases separating them. This CDR3 has 13 residues. CDR1 is SGHTA and CDR2 is FQGNSA in the germline V gene. The CDR3 spells CASSLGGSHEQYF. The DNA for the CDR3 is TGTGCCAGCAGCTTAGGAGGGTCCCACGAGCAGTACTTC. Complete variable domain (other parts from reference TRBV7-2 and TRBJ2-7): GAGVSQSPSNKVTEKGKDVELRCDPISGHTALYWYRQSLGQGLEFLIYFQGNSAPDKSGLPSDRFSAERTGGSVSTLTIQRTQQEDSAVYLCASSLGGSHEQYFGPGTRLTVT.

The V call is TRBV5-1, the J call TRBJ1-1, with no clear D. With 2 bases removed from V and 1 base from J, the gap between germline ends came to 6 bases. Germline CDR1 is SGHRS and CDR2 is YFSETQ. This CDR3 contains 13 residues. The CDR3 sequence: CASSFAPNTEAFF. Here the CDR3 DNA reads TGCGCCAGCAGCTTTGCACCGAACACTGAAGCTTTCTTT.

The CDR3 loop reads CAISEPLAGRHEQFF. The CDR3 bases are TGTGCCATCAGTGAGCCACTAGCTGGTCGGCATGAGCAGTTCTTC. This sequence joins TRBV10-3 and TRBJ2-1; D is perhaps TRBD2 (6 bases). This CDR3 comprises 15 residues. The V end lost 2 bases, the J end lost 8 bases, and 16 bases lay between the germline ends. CDR1 ENHRY and CDR2 SYGVKD come from the germline V gene.

The chain uses TRBV19 and TRBJ2-5, with 7 positions matching TRBD2. The trim removed 2 bases at V and 4 bases at J, leaving 4 bases unmatched. The germline CDR1 and CDR2 sequences are LNHDA and SQIVND (reference sequence). This CDR3 has 14 residues. DNA for the CDR3: TGTGCCAGTAGTATATTTGGGGGGGGAGAGACCCAGTACTTC. Translation gives CASSIFGGGETQYF.

This chain connects TRBV5-4 to TRBJ2-1; D possibly matches TRBD1 or TRBD2 (5 bases each). The V gene's germline CDR1 is SGHNT and CDR2 YYREEE (reference sequence). V lost 4 bases to trimming and J lost 5 bases, with 13 bases between them. This CDR3 is built from 14 residues. CDR3 DNA sequence: TGTGCCAGCAGCGAGGGGTCCGGTCACAATGAGCAGTTCTTC. Translating it yields CASSEGSGHNEQFF.

This chain uses TRBV7-9 with TRBJ2-7, with D hard to call. Deletions cut 1 base from V and 3 bases from J, with 10 bases between. The CDR3 contains 14 residues. Germline V gene data show CDR1 as SEHNR and CDR2 as FQNEAQ (reference sequence). The CDR3 loop is CASSLVGPSYEQYF. The DNA of the CDR3 is TGTGCCAGCAGCTTAGTTGGGCCCAGCTACGAGCAGTACTTC.

The CDR3 coding sequence is TGTGCCAGTAGTATAGTGGCAGGGGGTAGAAACACTGAAGCTTTCTTT. It is translated as CASSIVAGGRNTEAFF. The rearrangement joins TRBV19 to TRBJ1-1; 7 nucleotides line up with TRBD1. The CDR3 sequence is 16 residues long. The ends lost 1 base at V and 2 bases at J; junction bases unmatched: 7. From germline, CDR1 is LNHDA and CDR2 SQIVND (reference sequence). Based on the CDR3 plus reference TRBV19 and TRBJ1-1, the full variable domain is DGGITQSPKYLFRKEGQNVTLSCEQNLNHDAMYWYRQDPGQGLRLIYYSQIVNDFQKGDIAEGYSVSREKKESFPLTVTSAQKNPTAFYLCASSIVAGGRNTEAFFGQGTRLTVV.

The CDR3 nucleotides are TGTGCCAGTAGTACAGGGGGCGGCACTGAAGCTTTCTTT. The encoded protein is CASSTGGGTEAFF. The chain recombines TRBV19 with TRBJ1-1; 8 bases align to TRBD1. V dropped 4 bases and J dropped 4; count of bases not matched to a gene: 2. CDR1 and CDR2 from the germline V gene are LNHDA and SQIVND (reference sequence). The CDR3 contains 13 residues.

The V call is TRBV5-5, the J call TRBJ2-3; D is unclear. This CDR3 comprises 16 residues. Germline V CDR1 and CDR2: SGHKS, YYEKEE (reference sequence). V was cut by 4 bases and J by 2 bases, with 17 bases left in between. The chain's CDR3 is CASSPHLRSATDTQYF. The CDR3 DNA reads as TGTGCCAGCAGCCCTCATTTGAGGTCAGCCACAGATACGCAGTATTTT.